This T cell receptor beta chain was identified during a study of blood T cells in healthy people across ages. The CDR3 runs 15 residues. The germline gives CDR1 DFQATT, CDR2 SNEGSKA (reference sequence). V was pared by 4 bases and J by 1 base, with 5 bases of the junction left unmatched. A J-beta primer mix and a sample-barcoded 5' primer were used in a second PCR of about 6 to 12 cycles. MiXCR, run by TCRdb on the 5' RACE reads, gives a single entry per CDR3 protein. Counted here are 550,000 to 600,000 distinct CDR3 sequences, roughly 28% occurring once; the ten biggest clones make up 18%. The sample holds a few counts of this clonotype.

The genes are TRBV20-1 and TRBJ2-4; 9 nucleotides align to TRBD2. The sequence came from a woman in her 70s in good health. Sequences were obtained from blood. The CDR3 sequence is CSATFSGGAKNIQYF. The CDR3 DNA reads TGCAGTGCTACTTTTAGCGGGGGTGCCAAAAACATTCAGTACTTC.